The clone carrying this T cell receptor (beta chain) was picked up many times. One entry per CDR3 protein, called by TCRdb with MiXCR from the 5' RACE reads. The table records approximately 70,000 distinct CDR3 sequences, under 9.5% of them present only once. This sample is drawn from a study of T cells after yellow fever vaccination. The CDR3 covers 13 residues. Trimming shortened V by 1 base and J by 5 bases, and 8 bases separated the two germline ends. From germline, CDR1 is MGHRA and CDR2 YSYEKL. V gene TRBV4-1 combines with J gene TRBJ1-2; no definite D call. The sequence was collected from a man aged 18 to 30 who received the YFV17D yellow fever vaccine. The material sequenced was CD8+ T cells sorted from PBMCs, taken 10 to 11 days after the first yellow fever vaccination. The CDR3 is CASSQAFGYGYTF. CDR3 sequence (DNA): TGCGCCAGCAGCCAAGCGTTCGGGTATGGCTACACCTTC.